Presented here are 21 T cell receptor beta chains from one specimen sequenced in a study of early T cells in non-severe SARS-CoV-2 infection. MiXCR was run by TCRdb on the 5' RACE reads, yielding one entry per CDR3 protein. The sample lists roughly 97,000 distinct CDR3 sequences, about 10% occurring once. This specimen consisted of whole blood, obtained at baseline. These receptors were taken from an adult who was a healthcare worker with PCR-confirmed SARS-CoV-2 infection or an uninfected control (not recorded which).

The CDR3 loop is CAWSVKATYTGELFF. The CDR3 coding sequence is TGTGCCTGGAGTGTAAAGGCCACATACACCGGGGAGCTGTTTTTT. This chain links TRBV30 with TRBJ2-2; D is unresolved. Trimming took 0 bases from V and 3 from J, leaving 11 bases between them. Germline assignment: CDR1 GTSNPN and CDR2 SVGIG (reference sequence). The CDR3 spans 15 residues.

The genes are TRBV6-2 or TRBV6-3 and TRBJ1-5; 9 nucleotides align to TRBD1. The CDR3 runs 13 residues. Unmatched junction bases numbered 4, after V lost 8 bases and J lost 5 bases. CDR1 is MNHEY, CDR2 SVGEGT, per germline. The CDR3 DNA follows: TGTGCCAGCCGGGACAGGGCCCATCAGCCCCAGCATTTT. Its protein is CASRDRAHQPQHF.

V gene TRBV6-1 combines with J gene TRBJ2-7; D gene uncertain. CDR1 and CDR2 from the germline V gene are MNHNS and SASEGT. This CDR3 is built from 14 residues. V gave up 10 bases and J gave up 2 bases, with 18 bases separating them. The CDR3 sequence: CATKLVEETYEQYF. CDR3 sequence (DNA): TGTGCCACCAAGTTAGTTGAGGAGACCTACGAGCAGTACTTC.

This clonotype has ten or more counts. The DNA of the CDR3 is TGTGCCAGCAGTTCCGTTGGGGCTAACACTGAAGCTTTCTTT. Amino acid sequence: CASSSVGANTEAFF. J is TRBJ1-1 and V is TRBV12-3 or TRBV12-4; TRBD1 might be the D (5 bases). Trimming pared 4 bases from V and 2 bases from J, leaving 11 bases between. The CDR3 has 14 amino acids.

There are many counts of this clonotype. The chain joins TRBV7-2 to TRBJ1-1; D may be TRBD1 (6 bases). Germline V CDR1 and CDR2: SGHTA, FQGNSA. V was clipped by 2 bases and J by 4 bases, with 17 bases between them. The CDR3 has 16 residues. The CDR3 DNA reads TGTGCCAGCAGCTTATTCACAGGGTTGTTGGCCACTGAAGCTTTCTTT. This codes for CASSLFTGLLATEAFF.

This clonotype showed up just a few times. V usage is TRBV4-2 and J usage is TRBJ1-4, with unresolved D. There are 11 residues in the CDR3. In germline, CDR1 is LGHNA, CDR2 YNFKEQ. V was trimmed by 4 bases and J by 8 bases, leaving 5 bases between them. CDR3 amino acids: CASSREEKLFF. In DNA, the CDR3 is TGTGCCAGCAGCCGGGAAGAAAAACTGTTTTTT.

The CDR3 DNA reads as TGTGCCAGCAGTTACTCAAGGACAGAGAACTATGGCTACACCTTC. Its translation: CASSYSRTENYGYTF. V usage is TRBV6-6 and J usage is TRBJ1-2; D is possibly TRBD1 (6 bases). The CDR3 is 15 amino acids. V was clipped by 0 bases and J by 2 bases, with 10 bases between them. Per the germline V gene, CDR1 is MNHNY and CDR2 is SVGAGI (reference sequence).

This clonotype came up a few times. This chain links TRBV14 with TRBJ2-5; D gene uncertain. The CDR3 is 12 residues long. The germline V gene encodes CDR1 SGHDN and CDR2 FVKESK. V lost 2 bases and J 2 bases, leaving 3 bases between the germline ends. The CDR3 is CASSQFQETQYF. CDR3 bases: TGTGCCAGCAGCCAATTTCAAGAGACCCAGTACTTC.

The J gene is TRBJ1-4, the V gene TRBV29-1; weak D call: TRBD1 (5 bases). This CDR3 region has 14 residues. From germline, CDR1 is SQVTM and CDR2 ANQGSEA. V was pared by 7 bases and J by 0 bases, with 12 bases between. CDR3 bases: TGCAGCGCGGGGACCGTTGCAACTAATGAAAAACTGTTTTTT. The encoded protein is CSAGTVATNEKLFF. Full variable domain (remainder filled in from reference TRBV29-1 and TRBJ1-4): SAVISQKPSRDICQRGTSLTIQCQVDSQVTMMFWYRQQPGQSLTLIATANQGSEATYESGFVIDKFPISRPNLTFSTLTVSNMSPEDSSIYLCSAGTVATNEKLFFGSGTQLSVL.

The chain employs TRBV27 and TRBJ1-1; D not certain. The CDR3 has 13 residues. Germline V gene sequence: CDR1 MNHEY, CDR2 SMNVEV (reference sequence). The V end was cut by 1 base, the J end by 5 bases, with 8 bases between. The chain's CDR3 is CASSLFGTTEAFF. CDR3 DNA: TGTGCCAGCAGTTTATTCGGCACAACTGAAGCTTTCTTT.

This rearrangement joins TRBV18 to TRBJ2-7; 9 bases line up with TRBD1. The CDR3 has 17 residues. Germline V lookup: CDR1 KGHSH, CDR2 LQKENI. V trimming: 3 bases; J trimming: 1 base; junction bases outside the gene matches: 10. The CDR3 sequence: CASSPVLVGQGSYEQYF. DNA for the CDR3: TGTGCCAGCTCACCGGTTCTCGTGGGACAGGGTTCCTACGAGCAGTACTTC.

The table lists this clonotype with a few counts. The rearrangement uses TRBV30 and TRBJ2-3; TRBD2 agrees at 9 bases. The CDR3 extends over 15 amino acids. CDR1 GTSNPN and CDR2 SVGIG come from the germline V gene (reference sequence). J gave up 2 bases and V 3 bases, and 6 bases lay outside the gene matches. DNA for the CDR3: TGTGCCTGGAGGCTGACTAGCGGTGACACAGATACGCAGTATTTT. It yields the protein CAWRLTSGDTDTQYF.

Written as DNA, the CDR3 is TGTGCCAGCAGCTCGACAGGGGGCTGGGAAAAACTGTTTTTT. Encoded protein: CASSSTGGWEKLFF. The chain is built from TRBV27 and TRBJ1-4; 10 bases fit TRBD1. J lost 8 bases, V lost 6 bases, and 6 bases had no gene match. Germline CDR1 and CDR2: MNHEY and SMNVEV (reference sequence). This CDR3 has 14 amino acids. Combining the CDR3 with reference TRBV27 and TRBJ1-4 gives the whole variable domain EAQVTQNPRYLITVTGKKLTVTCSQNMNHEYMSWYRQDPGLGLRQIYYSMNVEVTDKGDVPEGYKVSRKEKRNFPLILESPSPNQTSLYFCASSSTGGWEKLFFGSGTQLSVL.

The gene calls are TRBV20-1 and TRBJ2-7; maybe TRBD2 (5 bases). CDR1 and CDR2 (germline): DFQATT, SNEGSKA (reference sequence). This CDR3 comprises 17 residues. Trimming stripped 6 bases from V and 5 bases from J, with 29 bases between. Here the CDR3 reads CSAETQAASSGFDEQYF. CDR3 nucleotides: TGCAGTGCGGAGACCCAGGCGGCTAGCTCAGGTTTTGACGAGCAGTACTTC.

This clonotype was seen many times. The rearrangement uses TRBV12-3 or TRBV12-4 and TRBJ1-5; D might be TRBD1 (5 bases). CDR3 length: 14 amino acids. The V end was cut by 3 bases, the J end by 6 bases, with 12 bases between. CDR3 in DNA: TGTGCCAGCAGTTTGGGGACCGACGGTCAGCCCCAGCATTTT. Its translation: CASSLGTDGQPQHF.

This chain connects TRBV4-2 to TRBJ1-1, with no clear D. This CDR3 has 15 amino acids. Germline lookup yields CDR1 LGHNA and CDR2 YNFKEQ. Trimming stripped 4 bases from V and 2 bases from J, with 14 bases between. The CDR3 spells CASSPSVGLNTEAFF. The DNA for the CDR3 is TGTGCCAGCAGCCCCTCCGTGGGCTTAAACACTGAAGCTTTCTTT.

V gene TRBV7-9 combines with J gene TRBJ2-3; either TRBD1 or TRBD2 may fit D (5 bases each). Germline V CDR1 and CDR2: SEHNR, FQNEAQ (reference sequence). This CDR3 has 15 residues. V was pared by 4 bases and J by 0 bases, with 11 bases between. Written as DNA, the CDR3 is TGTGCCAGCAGCTCCGAGGGACCTAGCACAGATACGCAGTATTTT. Protein: CASSSEGPSTDTQYF.

This clonotype has a count of ten or more. This chain uses TRBV4-2 with TRBJ1-6; possible D gene TRBD1, 5 bases. The CDR3 totals 16 residues. The V end was cut by 0 bases, the J end by 5 bases, with 11 bases between. Germline lookup yields CDR1 LGHNA and CDR2 YNFKEQ. The CDR3 DNA reads TGTGCCAGCAGCCAAGATCGGACATCCGATAATTCACCCCTCCACTTT. Residues: CASSQDRTSDNSPLHF.

This clonotype was picked up many times. The rearrangement joins TRBV27 to TRBJ1-1; TRBD1 might be the D (5 bases). This CDR3 is 14 amino acids long. The V gene lost 5 bases and the J gene lost 1 base, with 11 bases spanning the gap. Germline V gene lookup returns CDR1 MNHEY and CDR2 SMNVEV (reference sequence). The CDR3 DNA reads as TGTGCCAGCAGTACTCAAGGGACGAACACTGAAGCTTTCTTT. This translates into CASSTQGTNTEAFF.

The V gene is TRBV29-1, the J gene TRBJ2-1; D call uncertain. Germline V gives CDR1 SQVTM, CDR2 ANQGSEA. This CDR3 has 10 amino acids. Between the trimmed V and J ends, which lost 7 bases and 8 bases, there was a span of 9 bases. For the CDR3, the DNA is TGCAGCGCTGATATCGATGAGCAGTTCTTC. Its translation is CSADIDEQFF.

This chain links TRBV7-9 with TRBJ1-4, with D possibly matching TRBD1 (5 bases). The CDR3 has 14 amino acids. Germline V gene data show CDR1 as SEHNR and CDR2 as FQNEAQ (reference sequence). Trimming cost V 4 bases and J 3 bases, with 9 bases left between them. CDR3 loop: CASSSRVPNEKLFF. CDR3 DNA: TGTGCCAGCAGCTCCAGGGTACCTAATGAAAAACTGTTTTTT.